This is a list of T cell receptor beta chains from one sample in a study of breast tumors, draining lymph nodes, adjacent tissues. TCRdb re-analysed the multiplex PCR reads in MiXCR, keeping a single row per CDR3 protein. The table records 150,000 to 200,000 distinct CDR3 sequences, 25% to 40% of them present only once. Sequencing used axillary lymph node tissue. The receptors originated from a female donor with breast cancer. Some clones in this sample may be carry-over from other donors' samples. Both conserved end residues are part of each CDR3. The order of the fields is clone size, J gene, V gene, D gene, CDR3 protein, CDR3 DNA. The D gene is left open where the match is weak. A clone size is listed for some rows: how often the clone was seen (once, few, many), or a class if it is expanded.

>many|TRBJ2-6|TRBV6-2/TRBV6-3|TRBD1
CASRGQGASGANVLTF
TGTGCCAGCAGAGGACAGGGGGCATCTGGGGCCAACGTCCTGACTTTC
>many|TRBJ2-3|TRBV20-1|TRBD1
CSASDGTGVTDTQYF
TGCAGTGCTAGCGACGGGACAGGGGTCACAGATACGCAGTATTTT
>many|TRBJ2-7|TRBV20-1|TRBD2
CSAGGGTLEQYF
TGCAGTGCTGGCGGGGGTACCCTCGAGCAGTACTTC
>NA|TRBJ1-4|TRBV7-9|NA
CASSPTVNEKLFF
TGTGCCAGCAGCCCCACGGTGAATGAAAAACTGTTTTTT
>many|TRBJ2-2|TRBV5-1|NA
CASSLVTPNTGELFF
TGCGCCAGCAGCTTGGTCACGCCGAACACCGGGGAGCTGTTTTTT
>few|TRBJ1-2|TRBV28|NA
CASSLNRRNYGYTF
TGTGCCAGCAGTCTTAACAGACGGAACTATGGCTACACCTTC
>many|TRBJ1-2|TRBV10-3|TRBD1
CAISELDDRAKIPNYGYTF
TGTGCCATCAGTGAGTTAGACGACAGGGCAAAAATTCCTAACTATGGCTACACCTTC
>NA|TRBJ2-1|TRBV9|TRBD2
CASSVRGENYNEQFF
TGTGCCAGCAGCGTACGGGGGGAAAACTACAATGAGCAGTTCTTC
>NA|TRBJ2-7|TRBV5-4|NA
CASSFEDGPYEQYF
TGTGCCAGCAGCTTCGAGGACGGACCCTACGAGCAGTACTTC
>many|TRBJ2-1|TRBV9|NA
CASSVAGGGNEQFF
TGTGCCAGCAGCGTAGCTGGGGGCGGGAATGAGCAGTTCTTC
>many|TRBJ2-5|TRBV11-3|NA
CATSGGGSQYF
TGTGCCACCTCGGGTGGTGGTTCCCAGTACTTC
>many|TRBJ2-3|TRBV9|NA
CASSDFADTQYF
TGTGCCAGCAGCGATTTTGCAGATACGCAGTATTTT
>many|TRBJ2-1|TRBV2|NA
CASSELGRGEQFF
TGTGCCAGCAGTGAGCTAGGACGGGGTGAGCAGTTCTTC
>few|TRBJ1-2|TRBV28|NA
CASRPPPGTDYGYTF
TGTGCCAGCCGCCCCCCCCCCGGGACGGACTATGGCTACACCTTC
>few|TRBJ1-1|TRBV4-1|NA
CASSQPRTGNTEAFF
TGCGCCAGCAGCCAGCCAAGGACTGGGAACACTGAAGCTTTCTTT
>many|TRBJ2-7|TRBV7-2|NA
CASSRRQPYF
TGTGCCAGCAGCCGAAGACAACCGTACTTC
>many|TRBJ2-1|TRBV12-3/TRBV12-4|TRBD2
CASSSGLVGEQFF
TGTGCCAGCAGTTCCGGACTAGTCGGTGAGCAGTTCTTC
>many|TRBJ2-7|TRBV5-6|NA
CASSGWGDEQYF
TGTGCCAGCAGCGGGTGGGGAGACGAGCAGTACTTC
>NA|TRBJ1-5|TRBV11-3|NA
CASSPPRYSNQPQHF
TGTGCCAGCAGCCCCCCCAGGTATAGCAATCAGCCCCAGCATTTT
>few|TRBJ2-5|TRBV6-6|TRBD2
CASSHSIGTSEETQYF
TGTGCCAGCAGTCACTCGATCGGGACTAGCGAAGAGACCCAGTACTTC
>NA|TRBJ1-1|TRBV20-1|NA
CSAAPGNTEAFF
TGCAGTGCGGCTCCAGGGAACACTGAAGCTTTCTTT
>many|TRBJ1-3|TRBV20-1|TRBD1
CSALLTGHSGNTIYF
TGCAGTGCTTTACTGACAGGGCACTCTGGAAACACCATATATTTT
>few|TRBJ2-1|TRBV9|TRBD2
CASSDNLGGEHYNEQFF
TGTGCCAGCAGCGACAACCTCGGGGGGGAACACTACAATGAGCAGTTCTTC
>NA|TRBJ2-7|TRBV5-1|TRBD1
CASSHKGIWTGNDEQYF
TGCGCCAGCAGTCACAAAGGAATCTGGACAGGCAACGACGAGCAGTACTTC
>NA|TRBJ2-3|TRBV27|TRBD2
CTSSPRVAGGTDTQYF
TGTACCAGCAGTCCCAGAGTAGCGGGGGGCACAGATACGCAGTATTTT
>NA|TRBJ2-3|TRBV9|NA
CASSGPGVTQYF
TGTGCCAGCTCGGGTCCCGGGGTGACGCAGTATTTT
>NA|TRBJ1-6|TRBV30|TRBD1
CAWTGQGRSPLHF
TGTGCCTGGACGGGACAGGGACGATCACCCCTCCACTTT
>NA|TRBJ2-3|TRBV6-2/TRBV6-3|TRBD2
CASSSRTTRSGGTTDTQYF
TGTGCCAGCAGTTCCCGGACGACTCGTAGCGGGGGGACCACAGATACGCAGTATTTT
>once|TRBJ2-5|TRBV15|NA
CATSRTPGTYQETQYF
TGTGCCACCAGCAGAACGCCTGGGACCTACCAAGAGACCCAGTACTTC
>many|TRBJ2-3|TRBV30|TRBD2
CAWSTARGRTPGTQYF
TGTGCCTGGAGTACCGCACGCGGGAGGACCCCCGGTACGCAGTATTTT
>many|TRBJ1-2|TRBV4-1|NA
CASSQDPGDLGGYTF
TGCGCCAGCAGCCAAGACCCCGGGGACCTAGGAGGCTACACCTTC
>NA|TRBJ2-3|TRBV7-9|TRBD2
CASSPGHLRLAGAHTQYF
TGTGCCAGCAGCCCCGGACACCTCAGACTAGCGGGGGCACATACGCAGTATTTT
>many|TRBJ2-7|TRBV30|TRBD1
CALKTGSTEQYF
TGTGCCCTAAAGACAGGGTCGACCGAGCAGTACTTC
>few|TRBJ2-2|TRBV20-1|NA
CSASGTSNTGELFF
TGCAGTGCTTCCGGGACTTCTAACACCGGGGAGCTGTTTTTT
>NA|TRBJ1-3|TRBV10-3|NA
CAISEPYQGTKGEQYFGPGTIYF
NA
>NA|TRBJ1-1|TRBV6-2/TRBV6-3|NA
CASSYRVQNPEAFF
TGTGCCAGCAGTTATAGGGTCCAAAACCCTGAAGCTTTCTTT
>many|TRBJ2-5|TRBV20-1|NA
CSAMGVLEETQYF
TGCAGTGCTATGGGGGTCCTGGAAGAGACCCAGTACTTC
>many|TRBJ2-1|TRBV29-1|TRBD1
CSALGQGGEQFF
TGCAGCGCCCTCGGACAGGGAGGAGAGCAGTTCTTC
>NA|TRBJ2-3|TRBV5-1|TRBD2
CASSLGGTSGTDTQYF
TGCGCCAGCAGCTTGGGAGGGACTAGCGGAACAGATACGCAGTATTTT
>many|TRBJ1-2|TRBV29-1|TRBD1
CSVGQGADGYTF
TGCAGCGTAGGACAGGGGGCAGATGGCTACACCTTC
>many|TRBJ2-3|TRBV7-9|TRBD1
CATGQGTDTQYF
TGTGCCACAGGACAGGGTACAGATACGCAGTATTTT
>many|TRBJ1-6|TRBV3-1|NA
CASSPLTHSPLHF
TGTGCCAGCAGCCCCCTAACTCATTCACCCCTCCACTTT
>NA|TRBJ2-7|TRBV20-1|NA
CSARPAIAATYEQYF
TGCAGTGCTAGGCCCGCCATAGCGGCAACCTACGAGCAGTACTTC
>many|TRBJ2-1|TRBV29-1|TRBD2
CGTSGGAGNEQFF
TGCGGTACAAGCGGGGGGGCGGGGAATGAGCAGTTCTTC
>many|TRBJ2-7|TRBV20-1|NA
CSASTRANNYEQYF
TGCAGTGCTAGTACCAGGGCCAACAACTACGAGCAGTACTTC
>NA|TRBJ2-5|TRBV6-1|TRBD2
CASSQPGTSRLQETQYF
TGTGCCAGCAGCCAACCTGGGACTAGCAGGCTACAAGAGACCCAGTACTTC
>few|TRBJ1-5|TRBV27|NA
CASSWVWGQPQHF
TGTGCCAGCAGCTGGGTGTGGGGTCAGCCCCAGCATTTT
>many|TRBJ2-2|TRBV30|TRBD2
CAWSWTSVGGELFF
TGTGCCTGGAGCTGGACTAGCGTTGGCGGGGAGCTGTTTTTT
>many|TRBJ1-2|TRBV11-2|NA
CASSLDSSNYGYTF
TGTGCCAGCAGCTTAGATTCCAGTAACTATGGCTACACCTTC
>once|TRBJ1-1|TRBV12-3/TRBV12-4|NA
CASSLGGAETEAFF
TGTGCCAGCAGTTTAGGAGGGGCGGAGACTGAAGCTTTCTTT
>many|TRBJ2-5|TRBV10-3|TRBD1
CAISSRDREGEETQYF
TGTGCCATCAGTTCCCGGGACAGGGAGGGGGAAGAGACCCAGTACTTC
>many|TRBJ2-1|TRBV7-2|NA
CASSSTRNNEQFF
TGTGCCAGCAGCTCGACTCGAAACAATGAGCAGTTCTTC
>NA|TRBJ2-1|TRBV3-1|NA
CASSHRLTNEQFF
TGTGCCAGCAGCCACAGACTGACCAATGAGCAGTTCTTC
>few|TRBJ1-1|TRBV10-1|NA
CASSEVGQKAFF
TGCGCCAGCAGTGAGGTTGGACAGAAAGCTTTCTTT
>NA|TRBJ2-3|TRBV19|TRBD2
CASYPRGRSTDTQYF
TGTGCTAGTTATCCGCGCGGGAGGAGCACAGATACGCAGTATTTT
>many|TRBJ2-2|TRBV19|TRBD2
CASSIRLAGGPIGELFF
TGTGCCAGTAGTATCCGACTAGCGGGAGGGCCTATCGGGGAGCTGTTTTTT
>NA|TRBJ1-4|TRBV11-2|TRBD1
CASSLGGQVNEKLFF
TGTGCCAGCAGCTTGGGGGGACAGGTTAATGAAAAACTGTTTTTT
>NA|TRBJ2-1|TRBV6-5|TRBD1
CASSYIPGTGFNEQFF
TGTGCCAGCAGTTACATTCCCGGGACAGGGTTCAATGAGCAGTTCTTC